The 31 T cell receptor beta chains in this list originate from one sample, sequenced in a study of blood T cell repertoires in COVID-19. Profiled with immunoSEQ multiplex PCR; TCRdb holds only in-frame clones, not every one. Of roughly 100,000 clones listed, about 84% are singletons. Sequenced input: peripheral blood. The receptor set was obtained from a woman in her fifties or sixties with acute or convalescent COVID-19.

The rearrangement joins TRBV5-1 to TRBJ2-7; D is possibly TRBD2 (6 bases). CDR1 and CDR2 (germline): SGHRS, YFSETQ. V lost 4 bases, J lost 3 bases, and 14 bases lay in between. This CDR3 comprises 14 residues. Written as DNA, the CDR3 is TGCGCCAGCAGCCAGGGACTGTCTTTCTACGAGCAGTACTTC. The encoded protein is CASSQGLSFYEQYF.

This sequence joins TRBV7-9 and TRBJ1-5; D remains ambiguous. CDR1 and CDR2 from the germline V gene are SEHNR and FQNEAQ (reference sequence). The CDR3 has 17 residues. The ends were cut back, 6 bases at V and 5 bases at J, with 23 bases in the middle. The CDR3 nucleotides are TGTGCCAGCAGGGCACTGAGGACCACCTCGGGATATCAGCCCCAGCATTTT. It is translated as CASRALRTTSGYQPQHF.

The V and J genes are TRBV7-7 and TRBJ1-6, with unresolved D. Per germline, CDR1 SSHAT and CDR2 FNYEAQ (reference sequence). This CDR3 region has 14 residues. The CDR3 nucleotides read TGTGCTAGCCGTCAAGAGGGCGCCAATTCACCCCTCCACTTT. Translating it yields CASRQEGANSPLHF.

The chain uses TRBV5-4 and TRBJ1-2, with 9 bases fitting TRBD1. Trimming at V came to 5 bases and at J to 2 bases, leaving 4 bases not matched to a gene. There are 14 residues in the CDR3. In germline, CDR1 is SGHNT, CDR2 YYREEE (reference sequence). The CDR3 DNA sequence: TGTGCCAGCAGAACCGGGACAGGGAACTATGGCTACACCTTC. Translated: CASRTGTGNYGYTF.

The V call is TRBV4-1, the J call TRBJ1-6, with a weak D call TRBD1 (6 bases). Germline V gene lookup returns CDR1 MGHRA and CDR2 YSYEKL. The CDR3 covers 15 residues. Trimming left V 2 bases short and J 6 bases short, with 11 bases between. The DNA of the CDR3 is TGCGCCAGCAGCCAACTGGACAGCTCTAATTCACCCCTCCACTTT. It encodes CASSQLDSSNSPLHF.

The chain recombines TRBV11-3 with TRBJ2-1; weak D call: TRBD2 (6 bases). Trimming pared 10 bases from V and 6 bases from J, leaving 16 bases between. The CDR3 is 13 amino acids. CDR1 and CDR2 from the germline V gene are SGHNT and YENEEA. The chain's CDR3 is CATSRDSGNEQFF. The CDR3 nucleotides are TGTGCCACTTCCCGGGACTCCGGCAATGAGCAGTTCTTC.

In its sample, this clone was seen a few times. V usage is TRBV27 and J usage is TRBJ2-7, with D perhaps TRBD2 (6 bases). This CDR3 region has 14 residues. Between the trimmed V and J ends, which lost 6 bases and 4 bases, there was a span of 16 bases. The germline V gene has CDR1 MNHEY and CDR2 SMNVEV (reference sequence). In DNA, the CDR3 is TGTGCCAGCAGAACATACGGGGGAGAGTACGAGCAGTACTTC. This translates into CASRTYGGEYEQYF.

The chain joins TRBV19 to TRBJ1-5, with D hard to call. Germline V gene lookup returns CDR1 LNHDA and CDR2 SQIVND (reference sequence). Deletions cut 3 bases from V and 0 bases from J, with 12 bases between. This CDR3 is 16 amino acids long. The CDR3 nucleotides are TGTGCCAGTAGTATGCACTGGGCAGATAGCAATCAGCCCCAGCATTTT. Translating it yields CASSMHWADSNQPQHF.

The rearrangement links TRBV3-1 (or the pseudogene TRBV3-2) to TRBJ1-6; TRBD1 is a possible D gene (6 bases). Per the germline V gene, CDR1 is LGHDT and CDR2 is YNNKEL (reference sequence). CDR3 size: 17 residues. Between the trimmed V and J ends, which lost 0 bases and 6 bases, there was a span of 15 bases. For the CDR3, the DNA is TGTGCCAGCAGCCAAGATACACAGGGCGTGAGTAATTCACCCCTCCACTTT. Translation gives CASSQDTQGVSNSPLHF.

The sample holds one count of this clone. The chain links TRBV2 to TRBJ1-1; 7 positions match TRBD1. This CDR3 has 14 amino acids. Trimming cost V 6 bases and J 1 base; bases outside gene matches: 5. CDR1 and CDR2 (germline): SNHLY, FYNNEI. The CDR3 loop is CASRVGQANTEAFF. In DNA, the CDR3 is TGTGCCAGCAGGGTCGGACAGGCGAACACTGAAGCTTTCTTT.

This clone was detected once. The V and J genes are TRBV6-1 and TRBJ1-2; possibly TRBD1 for D (5 bases). Between the trimmed V and J ends, which lost 0 bases and 4 bases, there was a span of 15 bases. Germline CDR1 is MNHNS and CDR2 is SASEGT. CDR3 length: 16 residues. The CDR3 region has the DNA TGTGCCAGCAGTGAAGCGCCCGACAGCTTTGGCTATGGCTACACCTTC. Residues: CASSEAPDSFGYGYTF.

The chain carries TRBV2 and TRBJ1-2, with TRBD1 as a possible D gene (6 bases). V lost 5 bases and J lost 5, with 15 bases in between. Germline values: CDR1 SNHLY, CDR2 FYNNEI. This CDR3 contains 14 residues. The CDR3 spells CASSLGQTSYGYTF. The CDR3 nucleotides read TGTGCCAGCAGTCTCGGACAGACCTCGTATGGCTACACCTTC.

The rearrangement links TRBV14 to TRBJ1-2; 12 positions match TRBD1. The CDR3 runs 15 residues. Germline CDR1 SGHDN, CDR2 FVKESK. The V gene end was trimmed by 4 bases and the J gene end by 8 bases; junction bases not matched to a gene: 8. The CDR3 is CASSPLGQGAQGYTF. The DNA for the CDR3 is TGTGCCAGCAGCCCCCTGGGACAGGGGGCGCAGGGCTACACCTTC.

The chain combines TRBV19 with TRBJ1-4; no definite D call. The germline V gene has CDR1 LNHDA and CDR2 SQIVND (reference sequence). The V and J ends lost 6 bases and 6 bases respectively, with 14 bases between them. The CDR3 has 14 residues. The CDR3 DNA sequence: TGTGCCAGTAGCCAATCCCGGTCCCATGAAAAACTGTTTTTT. Its translation is CASSQSRSHEKLFF.

The chain links TRBV6-2 or TRBV6-3 to TRBJ2-5; D remains unclear. Germline V gene sequence: CDR1 MNHEY, CDR2 SVGEGT. The CDR3 covers 12 residues. With 0 bases removed from V and 4 bases from J, the gap between germline ends came to 3 bases. Written as DNA, the CDR3 is TGTGCCAGCAGTTACTCCGGAGAGACCCAGTACTTC. Encoded protein: CASSYSGETQYF.

The chain combines TRBV5-1 with TRBJ1-2, with 7 bases lining up with TRBD1. The CDR3 covers 14 residues. V gave up 3 bases and J gave up 5 bases; unmatched junction bases: 7. CDR1 and CDR2 from the germline V gene are SGHRS and YFSETQ. CDR3 DNA: TGCGCCAGCAGCTCTGCGACAGGGCGTTATGGCTACACCTTC. This gives the protein CASSSATGRYGYTF.

The chain has TRBV3-1 (or the pseudogene TRBV3-2) and TRBJ2-3, with 13 bases fitting TRBD2. Germline assignment: CDR1 LGHDT and CDR2 YNNKEL (reference sequence). Trimming removed 4 bases from V and 6 bases from J; junction bases left unmatched: 4. The CDR3 is made up of 15 amino acids. The CDR3 DNA is TGTGCCAGCAGCCGGACTAGCGGGGGCGGGGATACGCAGTATTTT. The encoded protein is CASSRTSGGGDTQYF.

The CDR3 reads CASSIGTSAYNEQFF. CDR3 coding DNA: TGTGCCAGCAGCATCGGGACTAGCGCGTACAATGAGCAGTTCTTC. V gene TRBV11-2 combines with J gene TRBJ2-1; 10 nucleotides line up with TRBD2. The ends lost 5 bases at V and 4 bases at J; junction bases unmatched: 5. Germline V lookup: CDR1 SGHAT, CDR2 FQNNGV. This CDR3 is 15 amino acids long.

V is TRBV6-6 and J is TRBJ1-2, with no clear D. The V end lost 7 bases, the J end lost 2 bases, and 8 bases lay between the germline ends. The CDR3 length is 12 residues. Germline CDR1 reads MNHNY; CDR2 reads SVGAGI (reference sequence). The CDR3 spells CASTGGNYGYTF. For the CDR3, the DNA is TGTGCCAGCACGGGAGGCAACTATGGCTACACCTTC.

This rearrangement joins TRBV5-1 to TRBJ2-5; D may be TRBD1 (6 bases). The CDR3 extends over 14 amino acids. The germline gives CDR1 SGHRS, CDR2 YFSETQ. The V end was cut by 4 bases, the J end by 7 bases, with 17 bases between. CDR3 sequence: CASSPTTGVATQYF. The CDR3 coding sequence is TGCGCCAGCAGCCCAACGACAGGAGTGGCGACCCAGTACTTC. Supplemented by reference TRBV5-1 and TRBJ2-5, the full variable domain reads KAGVTQTPRYLIKTRGQQVTLSCSPISGHRSVSWYQQTPGQGLQFLFEYFSETQRNKGNFPGRFSGRQFSNSRSEMNVSTLELGDSALYLCASSPTTGVATQYFGPGTRLLVL.

This chain uses TRBV9 with TRBJ2-7; 7 bases agree with TRBD2. V lost 4 bases and J lost 7; bases outside the gene matches: 14. Germline CDR1 SGDLS, CDR2 YYNGEE. The CDR3 is 15 amino acids. The CDR3 DNA follows: TGTGCCAGCAGCCCCTCCGGGACTACTACCACGGAGCAGTACTTC. It codes for CASSPSGTTTTEQYF.

In nucleotides, the CDR3 is TGTGCCAGCAGCCCTACAGGGGGTGCAGATACGCAGTATTTT. Encoded protein: CASSPTGGADTQYF. The V and J genes are TRBV7-9 and TRBJ2-3; TRBD1 matches at 8 bases. Germline V CDR1 and CDR2: SEHNR, FQNEAQ (reference sequence). Trimming at V came to 5 bases and at J to 4 bases, leaving 5 bases not matched to a gene. This CDR3 has 14 residues.

This chain uses TRBV5-1 with TRBJ2-7, with 8 bases aligning to TRBD1. The CDR3 is 14 amino acids. The V and J ends lost 4 bases and 3 bases, in that order; junction bases with no gene match: 6. Germline CDR1 is SGHRS and CDR2 is YFSETQ. In DNA form, the CDR3 reads TGCGCCAGCAGCCAGGACAGGGCTGTCTACGAGCAGTACTTC. It yields the protein CASSQDRAVYEQYF.

This chain links TRBV6-5 with TRBJ1-1; 10 bases agree with TRBD1. Germline CDR1 and CDR2: MNHEY and SVGAGI. The CDR3 sequence is 14 residues long. J was trimmed by 6 bases and V by 6 bases; bases with no gene match: 7. CDR3 DNA sequence: TGTGCCAGCAGCGGGGACAGGGGAAACCCTGAAGCTTTCTTT. Residues: CASSGDRGNPEAFF.

This rearrangement joins TRBV6-5 to TRBJ2-5; D remains ambiguous. Germline loops: CDR1 MNHEY, CDR2 SVGAGI. V gave up 0 bases and J gave up 7 bases, with 3 bases separating them. The CDR3 spans 11 residues. As DNA, the CDR3 is TGTGCCAGCAGTTACTCCGGGACCCAGTACTTC. Protein sequence: CASSYSGTQYF.

The chain is built from TRBV7-9 and TRBJ1-4, with 8 nucleotides matching TRBD1. The CDR3 is 15 residues long. Germline assignment: CDR1 SEHNR and CDR2 FQNEAQ (reference sequence). V lost 5 bases and J lost 5; bases outside the gene matches: 7. CDR3 amino acids: CASSDSRTGNEKLFF. The CDR3 coding sequence is TGTGCCAGCAGCGACTCGCGGACAGGGAATGAAAAACTGTTTTTT.

CDR3 DNA sequence: TGTGCCAAGAGGGTAGACGGTTCCCTCGCTGGCTACACCTTC. Translating gives CAKRVDGSLAGYTF. The chain uses TRBV6-5 and TRBJ1-2, with D unclear. This CDR3 has 14 amino acids. The germline V gene has CDR1 MNHEY and CDR2 SVGAGI. The V gene lost 10 bases and the J gene lost 7 bases, with 22 bases spanning the gap.

The rearrangement uses TRBV10-2 and TRBJ2-1; 14 nucleotides align to TRBD2. The CDR3 extends over 15 amino acids. V shed 6 bases, J shed 9 bases, and the junction held 7 bases outside the gene matches. Germline V gives CDR1 WSHSY, CDR2 SAAADI. CDR3 nucleotide sequence: TGCGCCAGCAGGGCGGGACTAGCGGGGGTGGGTGAGCAGTTCTTC. This encodes CASRAGLAGVGEQFF.

This clone was recorded only once. The gene calls are TRBV19 and TRBJ1-3; D unresolved. The ends were cut back, 7 bases at V and 4 bases at J, with 14 bases in the middle. Per the germline V gene, CDR1 is LNHDA and CDR2 is SQIVND (reference sequence). The CDR3 sequence is 14 residues long. CDR3 DNA: TGTGCCAGTATCCTCCGCGGAAAAGGAAACACCATATATTTT. Translating it yields CASILRGKGNTIYF.

The chain has TRBV18 and TRBJ1-5; D perhaps matches TRBD1 (5 bases). Trimming left V 0 bases short and J 6 bases short, with 12 bases between. CDR1 and CDR2 from the germline V gene are KGHSH and LQKENI. CDR3 length: 15 residues. The DNA of the CDR3 is TGTGCCAGCTCACCACCAGGGGCGGTGGTTCAGCCCCAGCATTTT. This gives the protein CASSPPGAVVQPQHF.

This clone was recorded only once. This chain connects TRBV28 to TRBJ2-1; 14 bases match TRBD2. Germline V lookup: CDR1 MDHEN, CDR2 SYDVKM. The V segment lost 4 bases and the J segment 6 bases; nucleotides outside the gene matches: 5. This CDR3 has 16 residues. The chain's CDR3 is CASSSGTSGSINEQFF. CDR3 nucleotides: TGTGCCAGCAGTTCGGGGACTAGCGGGAGTATCAATGAGCAGTTCTTC. The variable domain in full, completed from reference TRBV28 and TRBJ2-1, reads DVKVTQSSRYLVKRTGEKVFLECVQDMDHENMFWYRQDPGLGLRLIYFSYDVKMKEKGDIPEGYSVSREKKERFSLILESASTNQTSMYLCASSSGTSGSINEQFFGPGTRLTVL.